This entry concerns a single TCR beta chain. These data originate in a study of blood T cell repertoires in COVID-19. Study information: Acute and convalescent COVID-19 specimens originated in the United States, Italy and Spain. Sample material is recorded as cDNA or gDNA derived from T cells, B-cell-depleted T cells, or PBMCs.

Original processing methods: Amplifying reference gene primers gave estimates of nucleated cell counts. Libraries were prepared by immunoSEQ multiplex PCR; TCRdb keeps only in-frame clonotypes and omits some of them. That table supplies the V and J calls and clone size; D and trimming were determined from the DNA. The data contain some 110,000 clones, about 84% of them singletons. Germline V gene sequence: CDR1 SSHAT, CDR2 FNYEAQ (reference sequence). The CDR3 totals 15 residues. V was cut by 1 base and J by 2 bases, with 8 bases left in between. The chain links TRBV7-7 to TRBJ2-2, with D possibly TRBD1 on 5 matching bases. Sequenced material: peripheral blood. The TCR was taken from a human donor in a cohort sampled during active COVID-19. For the CDR3, the DNA is TGTGCCAGCAGCTTAGGCCAGGGTAACACCGGGGAGCTGTTTTTT. Translating it yields CASSLGQGNTGELFF.